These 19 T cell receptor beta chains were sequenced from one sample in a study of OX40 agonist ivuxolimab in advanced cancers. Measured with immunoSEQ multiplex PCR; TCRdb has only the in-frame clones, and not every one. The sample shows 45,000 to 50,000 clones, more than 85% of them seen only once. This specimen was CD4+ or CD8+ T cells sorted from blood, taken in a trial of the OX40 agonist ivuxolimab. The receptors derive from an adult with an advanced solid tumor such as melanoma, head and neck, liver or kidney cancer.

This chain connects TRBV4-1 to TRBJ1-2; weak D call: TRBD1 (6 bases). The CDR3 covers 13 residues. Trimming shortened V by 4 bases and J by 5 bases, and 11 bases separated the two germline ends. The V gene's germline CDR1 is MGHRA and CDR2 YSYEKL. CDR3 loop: CASSPQGPYGYTF. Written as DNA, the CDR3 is TGCGCCAGCAGCCCACAGGGCCCGTATGGCTACACCTTC.

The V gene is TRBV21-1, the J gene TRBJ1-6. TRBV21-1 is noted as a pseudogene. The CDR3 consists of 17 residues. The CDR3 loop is CASSKVELGSYNSPLHF. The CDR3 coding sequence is TGTGCCAGCAGCAAAGTGGAGCTAGGGTCCTATAATTCACCCCTCCACTTT.

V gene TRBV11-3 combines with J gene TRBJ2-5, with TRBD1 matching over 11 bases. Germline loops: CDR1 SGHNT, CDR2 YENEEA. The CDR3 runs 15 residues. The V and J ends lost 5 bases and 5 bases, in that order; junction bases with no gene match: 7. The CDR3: CASSPSDRGRETQYF. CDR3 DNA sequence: TGTGCCAGCAGCCCGTCGGACAGGGGGCGGGAGACCCAGTACTTC.

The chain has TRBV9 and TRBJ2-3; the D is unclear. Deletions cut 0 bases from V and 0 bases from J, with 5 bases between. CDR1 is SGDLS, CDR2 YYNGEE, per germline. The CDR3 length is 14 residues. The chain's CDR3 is CASSVETSTDTQYF. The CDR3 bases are TGTGCCAGCAGCGTAGAGACTAGCACAGATACGCAGTATTTT. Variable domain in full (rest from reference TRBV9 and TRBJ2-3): DSGVTQTPKHLITATGQRVTLRCSPRSGDLSVYWYQQSLDQGLQFLIQYYNGEERAKGNILERFSAQQFPDLHSELNLSSLELGDSALYFCASSVETSTDTQYFGPGTRLTVL.

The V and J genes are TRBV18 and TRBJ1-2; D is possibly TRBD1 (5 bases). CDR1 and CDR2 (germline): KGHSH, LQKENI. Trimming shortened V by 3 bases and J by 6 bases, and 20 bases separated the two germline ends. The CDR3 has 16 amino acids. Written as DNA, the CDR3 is TGTGCCAGCTCACCGATATCTAATCAGGGCAAGGATGGCTACACCTTC. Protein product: CASSPISNQGKDGYTF.

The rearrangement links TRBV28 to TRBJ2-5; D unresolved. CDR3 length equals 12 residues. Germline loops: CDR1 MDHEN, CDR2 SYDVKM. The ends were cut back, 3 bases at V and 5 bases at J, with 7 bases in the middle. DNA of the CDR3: TGTGCCAGCAGTTTGGTAGGGGAGACCCAGTACTTC. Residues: CASSLVGETQYF.

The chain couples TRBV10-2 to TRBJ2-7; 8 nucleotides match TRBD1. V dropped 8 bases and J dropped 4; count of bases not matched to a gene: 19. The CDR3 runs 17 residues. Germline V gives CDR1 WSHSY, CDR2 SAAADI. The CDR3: CASSRVLPGQGRYEQYF. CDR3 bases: TGCGCCAGCTCCCGAGTCTTGCCAGGACAGGGTCGGTACGAGCAGTACTTC.

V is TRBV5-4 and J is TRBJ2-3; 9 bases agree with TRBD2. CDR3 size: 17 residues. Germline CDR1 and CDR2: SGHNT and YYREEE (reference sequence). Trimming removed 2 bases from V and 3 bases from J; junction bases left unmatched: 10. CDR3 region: CASSLTLLAGGTDTQYF. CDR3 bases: TGTGCCAGCAGCTTAACACTACTAGCGGGTGGGACAGATACGCAGTATTTT.

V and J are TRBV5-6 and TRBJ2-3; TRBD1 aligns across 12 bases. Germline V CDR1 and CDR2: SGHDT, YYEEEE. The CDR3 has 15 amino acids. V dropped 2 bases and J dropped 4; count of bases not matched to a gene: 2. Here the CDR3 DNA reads TGTGCCAGCAGCTTAGGGACAGGGGGCCCAGATACGCAGTATTTT. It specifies CASSLGTGGPDTQYF.

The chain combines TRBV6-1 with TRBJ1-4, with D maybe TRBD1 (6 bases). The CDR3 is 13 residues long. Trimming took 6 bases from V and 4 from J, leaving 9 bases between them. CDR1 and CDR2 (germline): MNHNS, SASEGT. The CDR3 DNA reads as TGTGCCAGCAGCGGGACAAGTAATGAAAAACTGTTTTTT. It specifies CASSGTSNEKLFF.

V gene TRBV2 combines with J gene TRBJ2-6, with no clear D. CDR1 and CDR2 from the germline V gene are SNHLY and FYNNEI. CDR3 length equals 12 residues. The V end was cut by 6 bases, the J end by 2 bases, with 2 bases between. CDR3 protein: CASRAGANVLTF. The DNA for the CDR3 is TGTGCCAGCAGGGCTGGGGCCAACGTCCTGACTTTC.

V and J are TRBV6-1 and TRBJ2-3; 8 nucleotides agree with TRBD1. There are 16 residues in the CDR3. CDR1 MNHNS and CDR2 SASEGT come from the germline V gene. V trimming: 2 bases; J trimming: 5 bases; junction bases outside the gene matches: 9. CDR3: CASSERGQARGDTQYF. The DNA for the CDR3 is TGTGCCAGCAGTGAAAGGGGACAGGCCCGGGGAGATACGCAGTATTTT.

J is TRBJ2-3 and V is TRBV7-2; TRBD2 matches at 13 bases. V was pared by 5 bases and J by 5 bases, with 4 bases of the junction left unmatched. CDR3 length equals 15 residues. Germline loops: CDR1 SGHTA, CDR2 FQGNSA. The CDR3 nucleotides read TGTGCCAGCAGCACTAGCGGGGGGGCCGTAGATACGCAGTATTTT. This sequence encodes CASSTSGGAVDTQYF.

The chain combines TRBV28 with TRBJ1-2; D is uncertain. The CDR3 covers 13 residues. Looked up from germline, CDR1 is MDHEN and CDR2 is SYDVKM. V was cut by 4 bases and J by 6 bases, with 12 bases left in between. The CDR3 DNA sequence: TGTGCCAGCAGTTCCTCCTCTCTGAATGGCTACACCTTC. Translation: CASSSSSLNGYTF.

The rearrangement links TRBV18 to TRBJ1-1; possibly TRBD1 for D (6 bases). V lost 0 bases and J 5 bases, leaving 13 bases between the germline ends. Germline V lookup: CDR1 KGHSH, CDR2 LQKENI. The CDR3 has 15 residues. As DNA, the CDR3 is TGTGCCAGCTCACCACCTACGTCTCAGGGGACTGAAGCTTTCTTT. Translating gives CASSPPTSQGTEAFF. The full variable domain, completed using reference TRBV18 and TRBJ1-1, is NAGVMQNPRHLVRRRGQEARLRCSPMKGHSHVYWYRQLPEEGLKFMVYLQKENIIDESGMPKERFSAEFPKEGPSILRIQQVVRGDSAAYFCASSPPTSQGTEAFFGQGTRLTVV.

The CDR3 sequence: CSVLRGYEQYF. The DNA of the CDR3 is TGCAGCGTTCTCCGGGGCTACGAGCAGTACTTC. The chain employs TRBV29-1 and TRBJ2-7; D possibly corresponds to TRBD2 (5 bases). The CDR3 spans 11 residues. Germline assignment: CDR1 SQVTM and CDR2 ANQGSEA. V was cut by 5 bases and J by 3 bases, with 8 bases left in between.

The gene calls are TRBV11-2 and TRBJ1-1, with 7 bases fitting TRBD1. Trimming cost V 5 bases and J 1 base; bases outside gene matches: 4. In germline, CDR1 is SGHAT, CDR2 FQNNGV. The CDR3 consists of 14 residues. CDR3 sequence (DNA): TGTGCCAGCAGCCTCGACAGGGCGAACACTGAAGCTTTCTTT. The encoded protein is CASSLDRANTEAFF. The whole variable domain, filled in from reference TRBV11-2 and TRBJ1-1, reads EAGVAQSPRYKIIEKRQSVAFWCNPISGHATLYWYQQILGQGPKLLIQFQNNGVVDDSQLPKDRFSAERLKGVDSTLKIQPAKLEDSAVYLCASSLDRANTEAFFGQGTRLTVV.

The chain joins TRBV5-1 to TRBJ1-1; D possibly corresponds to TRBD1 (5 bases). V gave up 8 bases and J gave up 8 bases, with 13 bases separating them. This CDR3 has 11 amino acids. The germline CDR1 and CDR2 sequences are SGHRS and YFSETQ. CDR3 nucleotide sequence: TGCGCCAGTAGGGACGGATTGGAAGCTTTCTTT. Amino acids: CASRDGLEAFF.

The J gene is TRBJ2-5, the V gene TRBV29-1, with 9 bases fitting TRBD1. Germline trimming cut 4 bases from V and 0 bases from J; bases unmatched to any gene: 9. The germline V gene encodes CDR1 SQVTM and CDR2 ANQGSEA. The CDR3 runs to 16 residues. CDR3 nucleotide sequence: TGCAGCGTTGTTGGTGGGGGACAGGGCGACCAAGAGACCCAGTACTTC. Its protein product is CSVVGGGQGDQETQYF.